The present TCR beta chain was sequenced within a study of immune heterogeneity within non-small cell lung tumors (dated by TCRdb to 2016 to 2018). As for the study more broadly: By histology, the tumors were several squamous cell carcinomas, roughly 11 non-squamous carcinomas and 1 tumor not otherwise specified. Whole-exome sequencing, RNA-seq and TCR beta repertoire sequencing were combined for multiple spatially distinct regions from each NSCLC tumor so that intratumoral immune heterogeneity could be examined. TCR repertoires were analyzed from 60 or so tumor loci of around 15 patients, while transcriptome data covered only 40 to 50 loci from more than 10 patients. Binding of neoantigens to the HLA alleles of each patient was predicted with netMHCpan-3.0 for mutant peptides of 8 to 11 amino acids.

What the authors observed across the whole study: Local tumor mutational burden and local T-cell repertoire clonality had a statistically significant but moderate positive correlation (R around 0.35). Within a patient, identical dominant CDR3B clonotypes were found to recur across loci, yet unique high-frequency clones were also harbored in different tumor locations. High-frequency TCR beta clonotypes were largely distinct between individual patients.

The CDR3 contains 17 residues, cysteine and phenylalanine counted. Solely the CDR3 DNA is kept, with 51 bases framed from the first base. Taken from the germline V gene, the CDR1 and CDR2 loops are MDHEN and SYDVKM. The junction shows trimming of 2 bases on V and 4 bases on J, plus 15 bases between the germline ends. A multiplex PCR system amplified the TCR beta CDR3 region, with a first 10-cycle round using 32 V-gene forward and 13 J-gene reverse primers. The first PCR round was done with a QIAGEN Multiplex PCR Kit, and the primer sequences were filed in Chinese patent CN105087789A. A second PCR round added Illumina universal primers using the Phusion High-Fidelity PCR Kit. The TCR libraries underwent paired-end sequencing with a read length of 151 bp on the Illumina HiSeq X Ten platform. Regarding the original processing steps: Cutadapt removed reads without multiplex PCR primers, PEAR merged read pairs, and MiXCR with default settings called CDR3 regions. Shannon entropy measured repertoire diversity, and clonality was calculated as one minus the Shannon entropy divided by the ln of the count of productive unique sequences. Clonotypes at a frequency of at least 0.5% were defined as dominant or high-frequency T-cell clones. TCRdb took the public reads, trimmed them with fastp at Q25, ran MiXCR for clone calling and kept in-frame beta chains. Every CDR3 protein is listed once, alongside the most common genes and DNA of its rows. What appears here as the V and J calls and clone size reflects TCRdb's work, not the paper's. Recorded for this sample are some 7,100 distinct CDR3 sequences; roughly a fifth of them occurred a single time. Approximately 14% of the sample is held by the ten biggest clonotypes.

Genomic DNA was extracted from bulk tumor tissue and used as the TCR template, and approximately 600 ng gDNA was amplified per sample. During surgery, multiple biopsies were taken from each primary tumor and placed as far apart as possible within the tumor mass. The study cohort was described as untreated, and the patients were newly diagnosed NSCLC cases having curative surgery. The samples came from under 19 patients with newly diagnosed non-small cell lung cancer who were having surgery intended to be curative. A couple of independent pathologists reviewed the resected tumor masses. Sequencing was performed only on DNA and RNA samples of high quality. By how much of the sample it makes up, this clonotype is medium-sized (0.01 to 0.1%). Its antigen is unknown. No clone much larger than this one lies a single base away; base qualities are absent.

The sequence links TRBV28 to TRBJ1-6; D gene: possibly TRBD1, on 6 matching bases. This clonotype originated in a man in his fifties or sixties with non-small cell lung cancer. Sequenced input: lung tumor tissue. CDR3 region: CASSLRGQGRYNSPLHF. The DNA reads TGTGCCAGCAGTTTAAGGGGCCAGGGGCGATATAATTCACCCCTCCACTTT.